This T cell receptor (beta chain) originates from a study of T cell responses to AZD1222 COVID-19 vaccine. Produced via immunoSEQ multiplex PCR; TCRdb's table is partial and in-frame only. The top ten clones hold roughly 24% of a sample with about 96,000 clones, roughly 90% of them seen once. This receptor was taken from an adult in good health. Here the sequenced sample was peripheral blood, taken on day 0 of AZD1222 vaccination.

The CDR3 DNA sequence: TGTGCCAGTAAGGCCCAGGCAAGCTCCTACGAGCAGTACTTC. Translation gives CASKAQASSYEQYF. The chain couples TRBV19 to TRBJ2-7; D is unresolved. The CDR3 consists of 14 residues. Germline V lookup: CDR1 LNHDA, CDR2 SQIVND (reference sequence). V lost 7 bases and J 0 bases, leaving 13 bases between the germline ends.